Included here is one TCR beta chain sequence, with context. Germline V gene data show CDR1 as LGHDT and CDR2 as YNNKEL (reference sequence). Trimming removed 1 base at V and 7 bases at J, with 13 bases between. The CDR3 is 14 residues long. TCRdb's table, derived via immunoSEQ multiplex PCR, lists solely in-frame clones and lacks some. The sample yields about 110,000 clones, roughly nine tenths seen once. This sample is part of a study of blood T cell repertoires in COVID-19. Across the study: Researchers got acute and convalescent COVID-19 samples from the United States, Italy and Spain. Sources were T cells, B-cell-depleted T cells, or PBMCs; the material itself was cDNA or gDNA.

This chain links TRBV3-1 (or the pseudogene TRBV3-2) with TRBJ1-2; D call uncertain. This TCR derives from a middle-aged man with acute or convalescent COVID-19. Input material: peripheral blood. This CDR3 is CASSQARGAGGYTF. The CDR3 DNA reads as TGTGCCAGCAGCCAAGCGCGGGGAGCAGGTGGCTACACCTTC.